This T cell receptor (beta chain) was sequenced for a study of blood T cell repertoires in COVID-19. Study information: Both acute and convalescent COVID-19 samples were obtained from the United States, Italy and Spain. PBMCs, B-cell-depleted T cells, or T cells were the source of the cDNA or gDNA that made up the material.

The method was immunoSEQ multiplex PCR; TCRdb's version includes in-frame clones alone and lacks a portion of them. The sample holds about 410,000 clones, about nine tenths seen once. The CDR3 extends over 16 amino acids. Germline V lookup: CDR1 SGDLS, CDR2 YYNGEE. With V trimmed by 4 bases and J by 5 bases, 7 bases remained unmatched. Material for sequencing was peripheral blood. This chain connects TRBV9 to TRBJ2-3; 13 bases map to TRBD2. The clonotype originates from a woman younger than 45 with active or convalescent COVID-19. CDR3 region: CASSPGLAGVVDTQYF. The CDR3 DNA is TGTGCCAGCAGCCCCGGACTAGCGGGAGTGGTAGATACGCAGTATTTT.